This TCR beta chain was captured by sequencing in a study of PD-L1 blockade in urothelial cancer. In the study overall: Blood analysis was done at 3 weeks (second dose) and 6 weeks after treatment began.

From germline, CDR1 is SGHRS and CDR2 YFSETQ. This CDR3 is 16 amino acids long. V gave up 3 bases and J gave up 4 bases; unmatched junction bases: 7. Profiled with immunoSEQ multiplex PCR; TCRdb holds only in-frame clones, not every one. The table includes about 110,000 clones, roughly 88% detected once. Patients were living with locally advanced or metastatic urothelial carcinoma. For each patient, 1 to 8 samples were obtained, pretreatment and on-treatment. The clonotype comes from a man aged 50-60 years with urothelial cancer. The sequences come from PBMCs, collected around atezolizumab (anti-PD-L1) treatment. The rearrangement links TRBV5-1 to TRBJ2-2; 9 positions agree with TRBD1. This chain's CDR3 is CASSSSGTGSTGELFF. For the CDR3, the DNA is TGCGCCAGCAGCTCCTCCGGGACAGGGAGCACCGGGGAGCTGTTTTTT. Full variable domain (missing parts from reference TRBV5-1 and TRBJ2-2): KAGVTQTPRYLIKTRGQQVTLSCSPISGHRSVSWYQQTPGQGLQFLFEYFSETQRNKGNFPGRFSGRQFSNSRSEMNVSTLELGDSALYLCASSSSGTGSTGELFFGEGSRLTVL.